This T cell receptor (beta chain) is drawn from a study of cytotoxic CD8 clonotypes in ibrutinib-treated CLL. Comments on this clone: The target antigen is unknown.

Germline values: CDR1 SEHNR, CDR2 FQNEAQ (reference sequence). The CDR3 runs to 14 residues. Deletions cut 1 base from V and 8 bases from J, with 12 bases between. Study-level findings and limits: Age-matched healthy donor levels were exceeded by baseline clonality, which tracked circulating CD8+ T-cell counts.

Method: immunoSEQ multiplex PCR; TCRdb's copy keeps in-frame clones and lacks some. The sample yields approximately 120,000 clones, roughly 80% seen once. This TCR was recovered from a human donor with chronic lymphocytic leukemia. The gene calls are TRBV7-9 and TRBJ1-3; D perhaps matches TRBD1 (6 bases). Sequencing was performed on PBMCs, taken after 24 months of ibrutinib treatment. The CDR3 DNA sequence: TGTGCCAGCAGCTTAGAAGGGACAACGGACACCATATATTTT. Translation: CASSLEGTTDTIYF.